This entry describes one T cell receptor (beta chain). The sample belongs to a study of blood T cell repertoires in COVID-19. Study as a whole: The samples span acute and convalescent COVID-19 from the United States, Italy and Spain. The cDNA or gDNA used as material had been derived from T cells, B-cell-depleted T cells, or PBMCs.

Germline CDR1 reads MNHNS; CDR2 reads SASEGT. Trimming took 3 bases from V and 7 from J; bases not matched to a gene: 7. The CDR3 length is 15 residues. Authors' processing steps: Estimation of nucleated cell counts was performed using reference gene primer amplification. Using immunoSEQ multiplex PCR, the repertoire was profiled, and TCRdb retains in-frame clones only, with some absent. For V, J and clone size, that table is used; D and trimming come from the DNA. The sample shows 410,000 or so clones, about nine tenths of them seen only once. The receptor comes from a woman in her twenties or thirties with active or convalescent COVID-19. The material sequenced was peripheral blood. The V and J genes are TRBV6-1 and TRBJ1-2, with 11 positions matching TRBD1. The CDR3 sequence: CASSDRSDRGLGYTF. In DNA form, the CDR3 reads TGTGCCAGCAGTGATCGTTCGGACAGGGGGCTTGGCTACACCTTC.